The 16 T cell receptor beta chains given below trace back to one sample, sequenced in a study of blood T cell repertoires in COVID-19. Clones were sequenced by immunoSEQ multiplex PCR, and TCRdb holds only the in-frame ones, with some missing. Among roughly 71,000 clones, less than 85% were seen once, and the ten largest hold roughly 18%. Sequencing was performed on peripheral blood. These TCRs come from an elderly woman with acute or convalescent COVID-19.

The V call is TRBV19, the J call TRBJ2-1; maybe TRBD1 (6 bases). The CDR3 extends over 14 amino acids. The V end was cut by 5 bases, the J end by 8 bases, with 16 bases between. CDR1 and CDR2 from the germline V gene are LNHDA and SQIVND (reference sequence). The CDR3, as DNA: TGTGCCAGTAGTTCTTGGACAGCTGACCATGAGCAGTTCTTC. Amino acid sequence: CASSSWTADHEQFF.

The chain employs TRBV7-3 and TRBJ1-1, with TRBD1 as a possible D gene (5 bases). V was shortened by 5 bases and J by 0 bases, with 13 bases between the two germline ends. The CDR3 is 15 amino acids. Germline values: CDR1 SGHTA, CDR2 FQGTGA. CDR3 sequence reads: CASSPHDSLNTEAFF. CDR3 bases: TGTGCCAGCAGCCCTCACGACAGCCTGAACACTGAAGCTTTCTTT.

The rearrangement links TRBV6-1 to TRBJ2-2; D is undetermined. V was clipped by 2 bases and J by 2 bases, with 15 bases between them. Per germline, CDR1 MNHNS and CDR2 SASEGT. The CDR3 totals 17 residues. CDR3 sequence reads: CASSESSRLGNTGELFF. The CDR3 DNA sequence: TGTGCCAGCAGTGAAAGTTCCCGTCTAGGTAACACCGGGGAGCTGTTTTTT.

The chain links TRBV6-5 to TRBJ1-1; 7 bases are shared with TRBD1. This CDR3 region has 14 residues. J gave up 2 bases and V 5 bases, and 5 bases lay outside the gene matches. Germline V lookup: CDR1 MNHEY, CDR2 SVGAGI. The CDR3 loop is CASSNTGVNTEAFF. For the CDR3, the DNA is TGTGCCAGCAGTAATACAGGGGTCAACACTGAAGCTTTCTTT.

This chain joins TRBV19 and TRBJ2-1; 8 bases align to TRBD1. The CDR3 length is 15 residues. CDR1 and CDR2 (germline): LNHDA, SQIVND (reference sequence). V shed 10 bases, J shed 2 bases, and the junction held 10 bases outside the gene matches. CDR3 nucleotides: TGTGCCACTGCCCACGGACAGGGCCCCTACAATGAGCAGTTCTTC. It translates to CATAHGQGPYNEQFF.

V and J are TRBV30 and TRBJ1-4; D gene ambiguous. The CDR3 loop spans 14 amino acids. Germline lookup yields CDR1 GTSNPN and CDR2 SVGIG (reference sequence). Trimming took off 2 bases at V and 2 bases at J, with 9 bases between the two ends. In DNA, the CDR3 is TGTGCCTGGAGTATCGGAGGGACTAATGAAAAACTGTTTTTT. Translating gives CAWSIGGTNEKLFF.

This clone showed up just once. The chain is built from TRBV3-1 (or the pseudogene TRBV3-2) and TRBJ2-7; TRBD2 aligns across 10 bases. The CDR3 spans 15 residues. Germline V gives CDR1 LGHDT, CDR2 YNNKEL (reference sequence). V was clipped by 4 bases and J by 3 bases; unmatched bases: 6. CDR3 bases: TGTGCCAGCAGCCGGCTCGGGACTAGCGTCTACGAGCAGTACTTC. Protein product: CASSRLGTSVYEQYF.

The chain recombines TRBV7-8 with TRBJ2-7, with 10 bases matching TRBD2. The CDR3 totals 16 residues. J gave up 0 bases and V 5 bases, and 7 bases lay outside the gene matches. CDR1 is SGHVS, CDR2 FQNEAQ, per germline. In DNA, the CDR3 is TGTGCCAGCAGCAAACGGACTAGCGGTAGCTCCTACGAGCAGTACTTC. Translating it yields CASSKRTSGSSYEQYF.

With respect to this clone: At one end, the junction sequence differs from germline, possibly due to a read error. This chain joins TRBV7-9 and TRBJ2-7; 7 nucleotides match TRBD2. The germline V gene has CDR1 SEHNR and CDR2 FQNEAQ (reference sequence). This CDR3 is built from 15 residues. The CDR3 nucleotides are TGTGCCAGCAGCCACAGCGGGGTCGTCTCCGACGAGCAGTACTTC. It encodes CASSHSGVVSDEQYF.

J is TRBJ2-3 and V is TRBV27; TRBD2 matches 10 bases. CDR3 size: 18 residues. The junction had 10 bases not matched to a gene; V was cut back by 3 bases and J by 1 base. Looked up from germline, CDR1 is MNHEY and CDR2 is SMNVEV (reference sequence). The DNA of the CDR3 is TGTGCCAGCAGTTTCCTAGCGGGAGCAGTTTCCGGCACAGATACGCAGTATTTT. This gives the protein CASSFLAGAVSGTDTQYF.

This clone was detected once. The CDR3 is CASSLQPGNYGYTF. CDR3 in DNA: TGTGCCAGCAGCTTACAACCGGGAAACTATGGCTACACCTTC. V and J are TRBV7-8 and TRBJ1-2, with D uncertain. The germline CDR1 and CDR2 sequences are SGHVS and FQNEAQ. CDR3 size: 14 residues. V gave up 2 bases and J gave up 2 bases, with 9 bases separating them.

This rearrangement joins TRBV11-2 to TRBJ2-2; D might be TRBD2 (6 bases). V lost 1 base and J 3 bases, leaving 18 bases between the germline ends. The CDR3 has 18 residues. Germline V gives CDR1 SGHAT, CDR2 FQNNGV. The DNA of the CDR3 is TGTGCCAGCAGCTTAGGATTTGCGCGGGGCAAGTACACCGGGGAGCTGTTTTTT. Translating it yields CASSLGFARGKYTGELFF.

The rearrangement joins TRBV6-4 to TRBJ2-7; 12 bases line up with TRBD2. Trimming removed 0 bases from V and 6 bases from J; junction bases left unmatched: 9. The CDR3 extends over 17 amino acids. Germline assignment: CDR1 MRHNA and CDR2 SNTAGT. This chain's CDR3 is CASSDSTTSGGTGEQYF. As DNA, the CDR3 is TGTGCCAGCAGTGACTCAACGACTAGCGGGGGAACGGGCGAGCAGTACTTC.

J is TRBJ1-1 and V is TRBV15; a possible D gene is TRBD1 (6 bases). Germline CDR1 and CDR2: LNHNV and YYDKDF (reference sequence). The V and J ends lost 1 base and 4 bases respectively, with 10 bases between them. The CDR3 is 14 amino acids. CDR3 coding DNA: TGTGCCACCAGCAGAGGGCAGGGGTCCACTGAAGCTTTCTTT. Its protein product is CATSRGQGSTEAFF.

The rearrangement links TRBV7-6 to TRBJ2-1, with D tentatively TRBD2 (5 bases). V lost 0 bases and J lost 1, with 10 bases in between. This CDR3 comprises 16 residues. Per germline, CDR1 SGHVS and CDR2 FNYEAQ. CDR3 region: CASSLAGAGSYNEQFF. The CDR3 DNA reads as TGTGCCAGCAGCTTAGCGGGCGCGGGTTCCTACAATGAGCAGTTCTTC.

This clone appeared a few times. This rearrangement joins TRBV7-9 to TRBJ1-1; the D is unclear. V lost 3 bases to trimming and J lost 5 bases, with 7 bases between them. The CDR3 sequence is 12 residues long. Germline-derived CDR1 and CDR2 are SEHNR and FQNEAQ (reference sequence). CDR3 protein: CASSFGETEAFF. The DNA of the CDR3 is TGTGCCAGCAGCTTCGGGGAAACTGAAGCTTTCTTT.